This T cell receptor beta chain stems from a study of shared clonotypes between healthy human individuals. Study-wide background: The study used three CD4 naive, three CD4 memory, two CD8 naive and one CD8 memory plate per donor.

This CDR3 contains 16 residues. With 1 base removed from V and 1 base from J, the gap between germline ends came to 13 bases. Germline assignment: CDR1 SGHNT and CDR2 YYREEE (reference sequence). Some clones are missing from TCRdb's copy, which holds only in-frame ones; the method was immunoSEQ multiplex PCR. The sample consists of millions of clones, 85% to 95% of them appearing once. The genes are TRBV5-4 and TRBJ2-3; D might be TRBD2 (6 bases). The sequenced material came from naive CD4+ T cells sorted from blood. The subset here: CD45RA+ positively selected. The clonotype was recovered from a man between 18 and 29 years old in good health. For the CDR3, the DNA is TGTGCCAGCAGCTTGACGGGAGCTTACGGCACAGATACGCAGTATTTT. The encoded protein is CASSLTGAYGTDTQYF.